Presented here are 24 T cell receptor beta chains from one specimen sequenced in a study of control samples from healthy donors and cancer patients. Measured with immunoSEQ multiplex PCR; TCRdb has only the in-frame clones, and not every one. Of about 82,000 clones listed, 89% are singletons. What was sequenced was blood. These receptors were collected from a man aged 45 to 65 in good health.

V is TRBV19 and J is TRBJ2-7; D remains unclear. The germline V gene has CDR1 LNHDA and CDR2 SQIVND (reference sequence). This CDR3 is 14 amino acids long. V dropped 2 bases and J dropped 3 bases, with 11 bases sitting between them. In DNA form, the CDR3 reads TGTGCCAGTAGTATAAGCCACCGGAGCTACGAGCAGTACTTC. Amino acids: CASSISHRSYEQYF.

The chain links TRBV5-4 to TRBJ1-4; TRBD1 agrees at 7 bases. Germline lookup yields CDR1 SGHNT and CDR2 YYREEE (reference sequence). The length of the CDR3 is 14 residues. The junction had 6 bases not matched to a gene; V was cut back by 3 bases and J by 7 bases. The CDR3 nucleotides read TGTGCCAGCAGCTCTATGGACAGGCGTGAAAAACTGTTTTTT. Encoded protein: CASSSMDRREKLFF.

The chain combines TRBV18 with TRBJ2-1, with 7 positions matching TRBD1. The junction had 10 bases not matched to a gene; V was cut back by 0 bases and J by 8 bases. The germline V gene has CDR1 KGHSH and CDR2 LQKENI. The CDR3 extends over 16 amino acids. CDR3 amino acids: CASSPPGYRGADEQFF. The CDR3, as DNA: TGTGCCAGCTCACCACCCGGCTACAGGGGCGCGGATGAGCAGTTCTTC.

The CDR3 DNA reads as TGTGCCAGTAGTATCGGTTGGGCTAGCGGGGTTTACGAGCAGTACTTC. Protein: CASSIGWASGVYEQYF. This chain joins TRBV19 and TRBJ2-7, with 9 positions matching TRBD2. The CDR3 totals 16 residues. CDR1 and CDR2 from the germline V gene are LNHDA and SQIVND (reference sequence). Trimming removed 3 bases from V and 4 bases from J; junction bases left unmatched: 10.

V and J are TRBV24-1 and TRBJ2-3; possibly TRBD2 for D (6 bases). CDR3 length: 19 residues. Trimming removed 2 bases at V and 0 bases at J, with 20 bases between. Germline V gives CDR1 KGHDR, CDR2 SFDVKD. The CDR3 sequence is CATSDSLEFLGGSTDTQYF. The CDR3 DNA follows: TGTGCCACCAGTGATTCCCTTGAATTCCTTGGGGGGAGCACAGATACGCAGTATTTT.

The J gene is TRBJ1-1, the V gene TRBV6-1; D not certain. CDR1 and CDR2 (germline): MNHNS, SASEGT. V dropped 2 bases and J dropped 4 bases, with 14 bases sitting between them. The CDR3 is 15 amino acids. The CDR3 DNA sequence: TGTGCCAGCAGTGAAAGGGAGCCAACGACCACTGAAGCTTTCTTT. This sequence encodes CASSEREPTTTEAFF.

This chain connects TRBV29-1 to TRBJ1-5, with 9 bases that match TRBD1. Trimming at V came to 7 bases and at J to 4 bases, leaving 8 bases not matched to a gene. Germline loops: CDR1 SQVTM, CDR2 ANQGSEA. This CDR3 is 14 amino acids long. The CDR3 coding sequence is TGCAGCGCCACCCTTGGGACAGGGAATCAGCCCCAGCATTTT. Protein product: CSATLGTGNQPQHF.

The CDR3 region has the DNA TGTGCCAGCAGTGAAGGGGAATACGAGCAGTACTTC. This translates into CASSEGEYEQYF. This chain uses TRBV2 with TRBJ2-7, with D unresolved. The CDR3 spans 12 residues. Trimming removed 1 base at V and 4 bases at J, with 5 bases between. Germline V gene lookup returns CDR1 SNHLY and CDR2 FYNNEI.

The CDR3 loop reads CASSSDGAYEQYF. CDR3 nucleotide sequence: TGCGCCAGCAGCTCCGACGGAGCCTACGAGCAGTACTTC. This chain links TRBV5-1 with TRBJ2-7; D unresolved. The V end was cut by 3 bases, the J end by 2 bases, with 9 bases between. Per germline, CDR1 SGHRS and CDR2 YFSETQ. This CDR3 contains 13 residues.

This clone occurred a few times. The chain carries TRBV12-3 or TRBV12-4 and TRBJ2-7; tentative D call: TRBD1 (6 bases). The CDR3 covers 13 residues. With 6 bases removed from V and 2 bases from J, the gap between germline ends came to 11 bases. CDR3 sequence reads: CASSPTGPYEQYF. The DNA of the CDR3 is TGTGCCAGCAGCCCGACAGGCCCCTACGAGCAGTACTTC.

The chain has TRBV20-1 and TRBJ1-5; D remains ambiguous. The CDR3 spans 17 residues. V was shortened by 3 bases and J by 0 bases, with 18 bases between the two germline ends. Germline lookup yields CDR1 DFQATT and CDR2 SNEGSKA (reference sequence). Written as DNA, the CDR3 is TGCAGTGCTAGTCAACAATCTGACCTATTTAGCAATCAGCCCCAGCATTTT. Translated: CSASQQSDLFSNQPQHF.

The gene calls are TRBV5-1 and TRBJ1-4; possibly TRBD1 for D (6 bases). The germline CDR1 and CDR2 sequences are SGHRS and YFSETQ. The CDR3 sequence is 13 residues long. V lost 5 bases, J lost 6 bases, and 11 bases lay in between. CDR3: CASRRTEYEKLFF. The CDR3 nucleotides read TGCGCCAGCAGGCGGACAGAGTATGAAAAACTGTTTTTT.

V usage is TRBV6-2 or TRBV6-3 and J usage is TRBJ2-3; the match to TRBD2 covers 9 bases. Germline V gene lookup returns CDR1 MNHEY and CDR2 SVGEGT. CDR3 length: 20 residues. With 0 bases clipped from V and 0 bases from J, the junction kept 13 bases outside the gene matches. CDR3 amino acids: CASSYSAGGPNVASTDTQYF. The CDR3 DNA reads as TGTGCCAGCAGTTACTCGGCGGGGGGGCCGAACGTAGCAAGCACAGATACGCAGTATTTT.

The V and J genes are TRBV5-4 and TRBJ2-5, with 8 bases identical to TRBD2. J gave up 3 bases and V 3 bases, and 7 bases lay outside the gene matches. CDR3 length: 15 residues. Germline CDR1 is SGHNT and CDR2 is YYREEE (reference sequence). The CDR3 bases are TGTGCCAGCAGCTCTAGAAGCGGGGGTGAAGAGACCCAGTACTTC. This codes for CASSSRSGGEETQYF.

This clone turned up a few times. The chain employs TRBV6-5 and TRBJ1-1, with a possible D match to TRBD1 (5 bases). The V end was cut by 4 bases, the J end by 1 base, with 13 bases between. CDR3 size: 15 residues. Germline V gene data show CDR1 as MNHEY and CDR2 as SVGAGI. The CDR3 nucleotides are TGTGCCAGCAGTTTTCGGGGGACGAAGAACACTGAAGCTTTCTTT. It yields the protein CASSFRGTKNTEAFF.

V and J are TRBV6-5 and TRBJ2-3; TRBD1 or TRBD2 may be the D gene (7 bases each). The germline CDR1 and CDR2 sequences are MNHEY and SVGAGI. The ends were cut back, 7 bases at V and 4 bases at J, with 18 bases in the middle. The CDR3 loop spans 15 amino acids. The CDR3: CASTTRGGSADTQYF. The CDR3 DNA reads TGTGCCAGCACCACCAGGGGGGGTTCGGCAGATACGCAGTATTTT.

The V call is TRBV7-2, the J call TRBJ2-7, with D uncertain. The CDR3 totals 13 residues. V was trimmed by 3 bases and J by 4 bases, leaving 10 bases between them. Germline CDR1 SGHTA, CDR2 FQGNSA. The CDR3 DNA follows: TGTGCCAGCAGCTTTACGTTTATGTACGAGCAGTACTTC. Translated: CASSFTFMYEQYF.

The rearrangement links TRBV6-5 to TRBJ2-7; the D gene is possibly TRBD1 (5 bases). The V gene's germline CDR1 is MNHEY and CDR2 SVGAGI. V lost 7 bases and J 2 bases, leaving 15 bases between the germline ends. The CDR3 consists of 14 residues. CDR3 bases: TGTGCCAGCAAAGGGCAGGGAAACACCTACGAGCAGTACTTC. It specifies CASKGQGNTYEQYF.

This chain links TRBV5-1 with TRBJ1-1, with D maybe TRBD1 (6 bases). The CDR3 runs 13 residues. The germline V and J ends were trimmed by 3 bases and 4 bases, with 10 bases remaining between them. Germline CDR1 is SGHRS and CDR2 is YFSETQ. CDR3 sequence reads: CASSSEQGTEAFF. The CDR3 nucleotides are TGCGCCAGCAGCTCAGAACAGGGCACTGAAGCTTTCTTT.

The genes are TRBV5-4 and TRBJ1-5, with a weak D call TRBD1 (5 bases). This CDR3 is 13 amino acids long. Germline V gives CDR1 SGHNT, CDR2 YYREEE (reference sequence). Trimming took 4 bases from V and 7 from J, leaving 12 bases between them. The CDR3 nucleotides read TGTGCCAGCAGCGGGGGGTTGGGGCAGCCCCAGCATTTT. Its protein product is CASSGGLGQPQHF.

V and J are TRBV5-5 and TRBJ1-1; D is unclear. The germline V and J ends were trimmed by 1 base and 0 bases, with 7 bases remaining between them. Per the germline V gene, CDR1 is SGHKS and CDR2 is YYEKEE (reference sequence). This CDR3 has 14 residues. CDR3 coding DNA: TGTGCCAGCAGCTTGACCGACATGAACACTGAAGCTTTCTTT. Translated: CASSLTDMNTEAFF.

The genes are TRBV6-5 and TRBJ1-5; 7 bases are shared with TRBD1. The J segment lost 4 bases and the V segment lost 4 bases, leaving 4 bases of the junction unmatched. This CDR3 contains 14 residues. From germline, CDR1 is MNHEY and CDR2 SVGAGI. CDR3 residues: CASSLGQTNQPQHF. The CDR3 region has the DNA TGTGCCAGCAGTTTGGGACAGACAAATCAGCCCCAGCATTTT.

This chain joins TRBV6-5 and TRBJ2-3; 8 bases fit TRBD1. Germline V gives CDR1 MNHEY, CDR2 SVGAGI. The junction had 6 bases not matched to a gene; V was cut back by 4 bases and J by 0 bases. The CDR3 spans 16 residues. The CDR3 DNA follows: TGTGCCAGCAGTTTAACAGGGGGATCTAGCACAGATACGCAGTATTTT. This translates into CASSLTGGSSTDTQYF.

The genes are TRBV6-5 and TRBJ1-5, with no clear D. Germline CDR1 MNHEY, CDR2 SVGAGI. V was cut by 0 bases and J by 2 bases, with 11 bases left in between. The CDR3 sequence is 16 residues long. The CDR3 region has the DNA TGTGCCAGCAGTTACTCGTCCCCAGTTGGCAATCAGCCCCAGCATTTT. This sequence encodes CASSYSSPVGNQPQHF.